The 9 T cell receptor beta chains given below trace back to one sample, sequenced in a study of early T cells in non-severe SARS-CoV-2 infection. TCRdb fed the 5' RACE reads into MiXCR, producing one record per CDR3 protein. The table records 25,000 to 35,000 distinct CDR3 sequences, about 5% of them present only once. The sample comprised whole blood. These receptors originate from an adult who was a healthcare worker with PCR-confirmed SARS-CoV-2 infection or an uninfected control (not recorded which).

This clonotype was recorded many times. The chain uses TRBV28 and TRBJ2-7, with a possible D match to TRBD1 (5 bases). V gave up 7 bases and J gave up 1 base, with 11 bases separating them. This CDR3 is built from 13 residues. Germline loops: CDR1 MDHEN, CDR2 SYDVKM. The CDR3 loop is CASTADSSYEQYF. The CDR3 DNA is TGTGCCAGCACCGCTGACAGTTCCTACGAGCAGTACTTC.

This clonotype was seen at least ten times. This chain links TRBV7-2 with TRBJ2-2; D is unclear. Trimming cost V 0 bases and J 0 bases, with 11 bases left between them. The CDR3 spans 17 residues. Per the germline V gene, CDR1 is SGHTA and CDR2 is FQGNSA. The CDR3 coding sequence is TGTGCCAGCAGCTTAGCGGCGCTGGTCACGAACACCGGGGAGCTGTTTTTT. It encodes CASSLAALVTNTGELFF.

The J gene is TRBJ2-7, the V gene TRBV4-3; TRBD1 or TRBD2 may be the D gene (5 bases each). The CDR3 is 16 amino acids. The germline V and J ends were trimmed by 0 bases and 0 bases, with 12 bases remaining between them. CDR1 is LGHNA, CDR2 YSLEER, per germline. CDR3 bases: TGCGCCAGCAGCCAAGAGGGGACCTCACTCTCCTACGAGCAGTACTTC. This encodes CASSQEGTSLSYEQYF.

This clonotype was found a few times. The V and J genes are TRBV7-9 and TRBJ2-1; no clear D. Per germline, CDR1 SEHNR and CDR2 FQNEAQ (reference sequence). The V end lost 3 bases, the J end lost 4 bases, and 7 bases lay between the germline ends. The CDR3 contains 13 residues. The CDR3 here is CASSFQRYNEQFF. The CDR3 DNA reads TGTGCCAGCAGCTTCCAGCGTTACAATGAGCAGTTCTTC.

Only a few counts were recorded for this clonotype. V gene TRBV6-1 combines with J gene TRBJ2-3, with D perhaps TRBD1 or TRBD2 (7 bases each). V was cut by 3 bases and J by 4 bases, with 14 bases left in between. The CDR3 is 15 amino acids. The germline CDR1 and CDR2 sequences are MNHNS and SASEGT. CDR3 sequence (DNA): TGTGCCAGCAGTGATGGGCAGGGGGGGGCAGATACGCAGTATTTT. Its protein is CASSDGQGGADTQYF.

This clonotype was observed a handful of times. The gene calls are TRBV7-2 and TRBJ1-6; D ambiguous. The V and J ends lost 1 base and 9 bases respectively, with 4 bases between them. The CDR3 consists of 12 residues. In germline, CDR1 is SGHTA, CDR2 FQGNSA. The CDR3 region is CASSLGGSPLHF. In DNA form, the CDR3 reads TGTGCCAGCAGCTTAGGGGGTTCACCCCTCCACTTT. Drawing the rest from reference TRBV7-2 and TRBJ1-6, the complete variable domain is GAGVSQSPSNKVTEKGKDVELRCDPISGHTALYWYRQSLGQGLEFLIYFQGNSAPDKSGLPSDRFSAERTGGSVSTLTIQRTQQEDSAVYLCASSLGGSPLHFGNGTRLTVT.

This clonotype was seen at least ten times. The germline gene is not matched at one end of the junction; a read error may be the cause. The J gene is TRBJ2-1, the V gene TRBV7-6; TRBD1 aligns across 8 bases. The CDR3 runs 15 residues. Germline-derived CDR1 and CDR2 are SGHVS and FNYEAQ. The CDR3 DNA reads TGTGCCAGCAACTTAGAACGGACAGGGTGGGATGAGCAGTTCTTC. Its protein is CASNLERTGWDEQFF.

The V call is TRBV7-3, the J call TRBJ2-1, with TRBD2 identical over 10 bases. The ends lost 0 bases at V and 2 bases at J; junction bases unmatched: 13. This CDR3 is built from 20 residues. CDR1 and CDR2 from the germline V gene are SGHTA and FQGTGA. This CDR3 reads CASSLTGGRPGTSAYNEQFF. CDR3 sequence (DNA): TGTGCCAGCAGCTTAACGGGGGGGCGCCCAGGGACTAGCGCCTACAATGAGCAGTTCTTC.

This clonotype has ten or more counts. The chain is built from TRBV6-5 and TRBJ1-5, with D uncertain. Trimming stripped 7 bases from V and 2 bases from J, with 6 bases between. The CDR3 is 12 residues long. Germline V gives CDR1 MNHEY, CDR2 SVGAGI. The CDR3 bases are TGTGCCAGCAAGAGAGGCAATCAGCCCCAGCATTTT. It yields the protein CASKRGNQPQHF.